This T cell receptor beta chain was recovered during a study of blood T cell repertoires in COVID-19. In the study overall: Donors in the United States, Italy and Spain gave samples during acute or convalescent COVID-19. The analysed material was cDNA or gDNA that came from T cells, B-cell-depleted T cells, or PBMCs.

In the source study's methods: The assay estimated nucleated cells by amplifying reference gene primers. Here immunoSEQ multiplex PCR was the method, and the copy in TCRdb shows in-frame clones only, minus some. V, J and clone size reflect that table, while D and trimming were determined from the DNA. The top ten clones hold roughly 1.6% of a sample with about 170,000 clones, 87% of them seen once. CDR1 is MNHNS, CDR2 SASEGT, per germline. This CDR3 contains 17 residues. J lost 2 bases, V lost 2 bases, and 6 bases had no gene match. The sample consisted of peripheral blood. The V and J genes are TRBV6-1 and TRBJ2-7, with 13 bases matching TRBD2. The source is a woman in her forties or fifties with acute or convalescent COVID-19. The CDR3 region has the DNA TGTGCCAGCAGTGAAAAGACCGGACTAGCGGGGGCCTACGAGCAGTACTTC. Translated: CASSEKTGLAGAYEQYF.